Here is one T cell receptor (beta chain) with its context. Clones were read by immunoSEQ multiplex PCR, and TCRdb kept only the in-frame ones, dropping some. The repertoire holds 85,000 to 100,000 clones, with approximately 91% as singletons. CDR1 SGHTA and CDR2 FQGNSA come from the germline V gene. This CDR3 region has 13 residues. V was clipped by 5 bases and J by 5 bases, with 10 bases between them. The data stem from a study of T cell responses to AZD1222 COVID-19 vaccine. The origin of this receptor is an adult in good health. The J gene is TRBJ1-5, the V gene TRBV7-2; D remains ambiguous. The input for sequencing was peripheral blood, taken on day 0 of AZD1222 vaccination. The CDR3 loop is CASSGGLYQPQHF. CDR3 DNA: TGTGCCAGCAGCGGTGGACTCTATCAGCCCCAGCATTTT.